What follows are 13 T cell receptor beta chains derived from one specimen sequenced in a study of blood T cell repertoires in COVID-19. Profiled with immunoSEQ multiplex PCR; TCRdb holds only in-frame clones, not every one. The sample comprises 60,000 to 85,000 clones, more than 75% of which are singletons, and about 10% rests with the top ten. Input material: peripheral blood. Source of these receptors: a man between 60 and 70 years old with COVID-19, enrolled during active disease.

This clone showed up just once. The V and J genes are TRBV7-6 and TRBJ2-2, with 8 nucleotides matching TRBD2. With V trimmed by 1 base and J by 5 bases, 12 bases remained unmatched. Per the germline V gene, CDR1 is SGHVS and CDR2 is FNYEAQ. CDR3 length: 18 residues. CDR3 sequence: CASSLVAPGGPSTGELFF. The CDR3 nucleotides are TGTGCCAGCAGCTTAGTAGCGCCGGGAGGGCCGTCAACCGGGGAGCTGTTTTTT.

CDR3 loop: CATSVTGLRSEQFF. The CDR3 DNA follows: TGTGCCACCAGTGTTACAGGGCTACGCTCTGAGCAGTTCTTC. The chain recombines TRBV24-1 with TRBJ2-1; maybe TRBD1 (6 bases). V lost 5 bases and J 9 bases, leaving 16 bases between the germline ends. CDR1 and CDR2 (germline): KGHDR, SFDVKD. The CDR3 is 14 residues long.

The chain couples TRBV7-9 to TRBJ1-1; possible D gene TRBD1, 6 bases. The ends were cut back, 5 bases at V and 2 bases at J, with 15 bases in the middle. Germline CDR1 SEHNR, CDR2 FQNEAQ (reference sequence). CDR3 length equals 15 residues. The CDR3 region is CASSGPGHVNTEAFF. CDR3 bases: TGTGCCAGCAGCGGCCCGGGACACGTAAACACTGAAGCTTTCTTT.

This clone showed up just once. The V call is TRBV30, the J call TRBJ1-1; 10 bases are a match to TRBD1. The CDR3 totals 14 residues. The V segment lost 4 bases and the J segment 5 bases; nucleotides outside the gene matches: 7. The germline gives CDR1 GTSNPN, CDR2 SVGIG (reference sequence). The CDR3 sequence: CAWNRDRGLTEAFF. The CDR3 bases are TGTGCCTGGAACCGGGACAGGGGTTTGACTGAAGCTTTCTTT.

V usage is TRBV28 and J usage is TRBJ1-2, with D unclear. V was pared by 5 bases and J by 3 bases, with 16 bases between. Germline V gene sequence: CDR1 MDHEN, CDR2 SYDVKM. There are 15 residues in the CDR3. The CDR3 sequence is CASSPPRRGYYGYTF. The CDR3 coding sequence is TGTGCCAGCAGTCCCCCAAGGCGCGGATACTATGGCTACACCTTC.

The chain employs TRBV27 and TRBJ1-5; D call uncertain. Germline V gives CDR1 MNHEY, CDR2 SMNVEV (reference sequence). CDR3 length: 13 amino acids. The V end lost 6 bases, the J end lost 3 bases, and 9 bases lay between the germline ends. DNA for the CDR3: TGTGCCAGCAGACGAGTCGCCAATCAGCCCCAGCATTTT. It specifies CASRRVANQPQHF.

The CDR3 here is CASSFEGGGVGELFF. The CDR3 bases are TGTGCCAGCAGCTTTGAAGGGGGCGGTGTCGGGGAGCTGTTTTTT. V usage is TRBV7-3 and J usage is TRBJ2-2; 7 positions agree with TRBD1. The germline gives CDR1 SGHTA, CDR2 FQGTGA. This CDR3 is built from 15 residues. The J segment lost 7 bases and the V segment lost 3 bases, leaving 8 bases of the junction unmatched. Combining the CDR3 with reference TRBV7-3 and TRBJ2-2 gives the whole variable domain GAGVSQTPSNKVTEKGKYVELRCDPISGHTALYWYRQSLGQGPEFLIYFQGTGAADDSGLPNDRFFAVRPEGSVSTLKIQRTERGDSAVYLCASSFEGGGVGELFFGEGSRLTVL.

The chain recombines TRBV7-2 with TRBJ2-7; D gene uncertain. Germline loops: CDR1 SGHTA, CDR2 FQGNSA. The CDR3 contains 11 residues. V lost 8 bases and J 4 bases, leaving 9 bases between the germline ends. In DNA form, the CDR3 reads TGTGCCAGCTCCCCTGCGTACGAGCAGTACTTC. This encodes CASSPAYEQYF.

This clone was detected only a few times. The J gene is TRBJ1-6, the V gene TRBV9, with 8 bases identical to TRBD1. The junction had 9 bases not matched to a gene; V was cut back by 0 bases and J by 10 bases. From germline, CDR1 is SGDLS and CDR2 YYNGEE. This CDR3 comprises 16 residues. CDR3 nucleotide sequence: TGTGCCAGCAGCGTAGATGCCACAGGGGGAATATCACCCCTCCACTTT. Translating it yields CASSVDATGGISPLHF.

The gene calls are TRBV5-1 and TRBJ2-3; no firm D call. The V gene lost 0 bases and the J gene lost 2 bases, with 7 bases spanning the gap. The germline gives CDR1 SGHRS, CDR2 YFSETQ. The CDR3 spans 14 residues. CDR3 coding DNA: TGCGCCAGCAGCTTGGCACAGCACACAGATACGCAGTATTTT. Its translation is CASSLAQHTDTQYF.

The sample holds a few counts of this clone. The V and J genes are TRBV18 and TRBJ2-1; 7 nucleotides align to TRBD1. With 3 bases clipped from V and 8 bases from J, the junction kept 7 bases outside the gene matches. The CDR3 spans 14 residues. Germline CDR1 is KGHSH and CDR2 is LQKENI. The CDR3 protein is CASSPMGQFYEQFF. The DNA for the CDR3 is TGTGCCAGCTCACCCATGGGACAGTTCTATGAGCAGTTCTTC.

J is TRBJ1-2 and V is TRBV7-3; D remains ambiguous. This CDR3 contains 15 residues. From germline, CDR1 is SGHTA and CDR2 FQGTGA. V dropped 2 bases and J dropped 6 bases, with 16 bases sitting between them. CDR3 in amino acids: CASSLEGAGMNGYTF. DNA for the CDR3: TGTGCCAGCAGCTTAGAGGGAGCGGGAATGAATGGCTACACCTTC.

The chain is built from TRBV9 and TRBJ2-2, with 9 bases matching TRBD2. The CDR3 consists of 16 residues. Germline CDR1 SGDLS, CDR2 YYNGEE. V shed 0 bases, J shed 0 bases, and the junction held 0 bases outside the gene matches. The CDR3 DNA is TGTGCCAGCAGCGTAGGACTAGCGGCGAACACCGGGGAGCTGTTTTTT. Its protein is CASSVGLAANTGELFF.